A selection of T cell receptor beta chains follows, all from one sample in a study of blood T cells in healthy people across ages. MiXCR was run by TCRdb on the 5' RACE reads, yielding one entry per CDR3 protein. The table includes roughly 2 million distinct CDR3 sequences, less than 50% detected once. The sequenced sample consisted of blood. The receptors here all came from a woman in her 40s in good health. Both conserved end residues are part of each CDR3. D genes are given only for firm matches. A clone size is listed for some rows: how often the clone was seen (once, few, many), or a class if it is expanded.

TRBV21-1	few	.	TRBJ2-5	15	TGTGCCAGCAGCAAATGTCGCAGGGGTCGAGAGACCCAGTACTTC	CASSKCRRGRETQYF
TRBV12-3/TRBV12-4	few	.	TRBJ2-3	14	TGTGCCAGCACGGGTTTATTTGGGGCAGATACGCAGTATTTT	CASTGLFGADTQYF
TRBV18	.	TRBD2	TRBJ2-1	16	TGTGCCAGCTCACCTTCGGCTAGCGGGGGGGCATGGGAGCAGTTCTTC	CASSPSASGGAWEQFF
TRBV9	.	TRBD1	TRBJ2-3	15	TGTGCCAGCAGCGTAACAGGACAGGGCACAGATACGCAGTATTTT	CASSVTGQGTDTQYF
TRBV4-3	few	.	TRBJ1-2	15	TGCGCCAGCAGCCAAGATGAGGCGGTTCCAGATGGCTACACCTTC	CASSQDEAVPDGYTF
TRBV19	.	.	TRBJ2-3	16	TGTGCCAGTAGTATTTTGCCAGGTGGGGACACAGATACGCAGTATTTT	CASSILPGGDTDTQYF
TRBV7-2	.	.	TRBJ2-4	15	TGTGCCAGTCGACAGGAACTGGGGGGCAAAAACATTCAGTACTTC	CASRQELGGKNIQYF
TRBV20-1	.	TRBD1	TRBJ1-2	17	TGCAGTGCTACCCGGACAGGGGGCCTTTTTACTAACTATGGCTACACCTTC	CSATRTGGLFTNYGYTF
TRBV5-6	.	.	TRBJ2-7	16	TGTGCCAGCAGCTTGGAGGCAGGGGCTGAAATCTCCGAGCAGTACTTC	CASSLEAGAEISEQYF
TRBV20-1	.	TRBD2	TRBJ2-5	14	TGCAGTGTTTTAGCGGGGGGTATCTACAATGAGCAGTACTTC	CSVLAGGIYNEQYF
TRBV6-2/TRBV6-3	.	TRBD2	TRBJ2-1	15	TGTGCCAGCAGTTATGGCGGGGGGGGTAGAAATGAGCAGTTCTTC	CASSYGGGGRNEQFF
TRBV7-3	few	.	TRBJ2-1	14	TGTGCCAGCAGCTTGAATGATTACTACAATGAGCAGTTCTTC	CASSLNDYYNEQFF
TRBV20-1	.	TRBD2	TRBJ2-3	18	TGCAGTGCTCGTCGTAATGTGAGACTAGCGGGGGGGACGGATACGCAGTATTTT	CSARRNVRLAGGTDTQYF
TRBV29-1	.	.	TRBJ2-1	12	TGCAGCGTTGAAGAAGGGGCTCGTGAGCAGTTCTTC	CSVEEGAREQFF
TRBV7-2	.	.	TRBJ2-3	16	TGTGCCAGCAGCCGGCGGGACCTAGGGGGGACAGATACGCAGTATTTT	CASSRRDLGGTDTQYF
TRBV6-1	.	.	TRBJ1-2	15	TGTGCCAGCAGTGGAGCGATAGGAGATATCTATGGCTACACCTTC	CASSGAIGDIYGYTF
TRBV6-5	few	.	TRBJ1-4	17	TGTGCCAGCAGTTACTCGGGGTTGGGCACAACTAATGAAAAACTGTTTTTT	CASSYSGLGTTNEKLFF
TRBV7-9	.	.	TRBJ2-1	14	TGTGCCAGCAGCGTCAGCACTAGGGTAGGGGATCAGTTCTTC	CASSVSTRVGDQFF
TRBV6-2/TRBV6-3	.	TRBD1	TRBJ2-7	15	TGTGCCAGCAGCCAAACCGGGACAGGGTTCTACGAGCGGTACTTC	CASSQTGTGFYERYF
TRBV9	.	.	TRBJ2-1	15	TGTGCCAGCAGCCCAGATGGGCTTATCACCAATGAGCAGTTCTTC	CASSPDGLITNEQFF
TRBV20-1	.	TRBD1	TRBJ1-4	14	TGCAGTGCTCATCGACAGGGGGCGCGTGAAAAACTGTTTTTT	CSAHRQGAREKLFF
TRBV12-3/TRBV12-4	few	.	TRBJ1-2	12	TGTGCCAGCAGGGGGGTTAACTATGGCTACACCTTC	CASRGVNYGYTF
TRBV28	few	TRBD1	TRBJ2-7	14	TGTCCCAGCAGTTTAGGACAGGGCCCCTACGAGCAGTACTTC	CPSSLGQGPYEQYF
TRBV6-1	.	.	TRBJ1-2	16	TGTGCCAGCAGTGACCCCGTGGGCACAGCTAACTATGGCTACACCTTC	CASSDPVGTANYGYTF
TRBV7-2	.	.	TRBJ2-3	16	TGTGCCAGCAGCCCAGGCAGAGGGTTTGGCACAGATACGCAGTATTTT	CASSPGRGFGTDTQYF
TRBV20-1	.	TRBD1	TRBJ2-5	14	TGCAGTGCTAGGGCAGGGGGCGCATGGGAGACCCAGTACTTC	CSARAGGAWETQYF
TRBV12-3/TRBV12-4	.	.	TRBJ2-1	14	TGTGCCAGCACGTTCCGACTTAACTACAATGAGCAGTTCTTC	CASTFRLNYNEQFF
TRBV7-8	few	TRBD1	TRBJ2-1	15	TGTGCCAGCAGGGGAAGGGACAGGGGGAACAATGAGCAGTTCTTC	CASRGRDRGNNEQFF